These T cell receptor beta chains were read from a single sample in a study of blood T cell repertoires in COVID-19. The assay was immunoSEQ multiplex PCR, and TCRdb's table has in-frame clones only and misses some. The table records over 200,000 clones, about 90% of them present only once. Specimen: peripheral blood. Receptors originate from a man aged 35-49 years with active or convalescent COVID-19. Both conserved end residues are part of each CDR3. Each record gives: clone size, V gene, D gene, J gene, CDR3 protein, CDR3 DNA. A D gene is named only where the DNA matches it firmly. Where a row states a size, it is once, few, many or the class of an expanded clone; other rows omit it.

clone size: -; V gene: TRBV7-9; D gene: -; J gene: TRBJ1-6; CDR3 protein: CASSLAGGAPLHF; CDR3 DNA: TGTGCCAGCAGCTTAGCGGGGGGAGCACCCCTCCACTTT
clone size: -; V gene: TRBV13; D gene: TRBD2; J gene: TRBJ2-3; CDR3 protein: CASSSIAGGWADTQYF; CDR3 DNA: TGTGCCAGCAGCTCGATAGCGGGAGGGTGGGCAGATACGCAGTATTTT
clone size: -; V gene: TRBV7-2; D gene: TRBD2; J gene: TRBJ2-3; CDR3 protein: CASSWLAGGSTDTQYF; CDR3 DNA: TGTGCCAGCAGCTGGTTAGCGGGGGGTAGCACAGATACGCAGTATTTT
clone size: once; V gene: TRBV27; D gene: -; J gene: TRBJ2-3; CDR3 protein: CAASGRRPTDTQYF; CDR3 DNA: TGTGCCGCCTCAGGGAGGAGACCCACAGATACGCAGTATTTT
clone size: -; V gene: TRBV6-5; D gene: TRBD1; J gene: TRBJ1-5; CDR3 protein: CASTPGGSNQPQHF; CDR3 DNA: TGTGCCAGCACCCCAGGGGGTAGCAATCAGCCCCAGCATTTT
clone size: -; V gene: TRBV6-1; D gene: -; J gene: TRBJ1-5; CDR3 protein: CASSEAGLAQHF; CDR3 DNA: TGTGCCAGCAGTGAGGCGGGTCTGGCCCAGCATTTT
clone size: -; V gene: TRBV28; D gene: TRBD1; J gene: TRBJ1-2; CDR3 protein: CASSSDRGGKYGYTF; CDR3 DNA: TGTGCCAGCAGTTCCGACAGGGGAGGAAAGTATGGCTACACCTTC
clone size: -; V gene: TRBV19; D gene: -; J gene: TRBJ2-2; CDR3 protein: CASSVRNLKSGELFF; CDR3 DNA: TGTGCCAGTAGTGTTAGAAACTTAAAATCCGGGGAGCTGTTTTTT
clone size: -; V gene: TRBV3-1/TRBV3-2; D gene: TRBD2; J gene: TRBJ2-5; CDR3 protein: CASSPLAGGPKETQYF; CDR3 DNA: TGTGCCAGCAGCCCCCTAGCGGGAGGCCCAAAAGAGACCCAGTACTTC
clone size: -; V gene: TRBV11-2; D gene: -; J gene: TRBJ1-1; CDR3 protein: CASSLDRGEAFF; CDR3 DNA: TGTGCCAGCAGCTTAGACAGGGGAGAAGCTTTCTTT
clone size: -; V gene: TRBV27; D gene: -; J gene: TRBJ2-7; CDR3 protein: CASSGGKGEQYF; CDR3 DNA: TGTGCCAGCAGTGGAGGTAAGGGCGAGCAGTACTTC
clone size: -; V gene: TRBV18; D gene: -; J gene: TRBJ1-6; CDR3 protein: CASSPSREGSPLHF; CDR3 DNA: TGTGCCAGCTCCCCCTCCCGGGAGGGATCACCCCTCCACTTT
clone size: -; V gene: TRBV15; D gene: -; J gene: TRBJ2-7; CDR3 protein: CATSRDVSGLPYEQYF; CDR3 DNA: TGTGCCACCAGCAGAGATGTTTCGGGACTGCCCTACGAGCAGTACTTC
clone size: -; V gene: TRBV5-4; D gene: -; J gene: TRBJ2-2; CDR3 protein: CASSLGQLNTGELFF; CDR3 DNA: TGTGCCAGCAGCTTGGGACAGCTGAACACCGGGGAGCTGTTTTTT
clone size: -; V gene: TRBV2; D gene: -; J gene: TRBJ2-2; CDR3 protein: CASTANTGELFF; CDR3 DNA: TGTGCCAGCACGGCGAACACCGGGGAGCTGTTTTTT
clone size: -; V gene: TRBV7-9; D gene: -; J gene: TRBJ1-3; CDR3 protein: CASSSRQHSGNTIYF; CDR3 DNA: TGTGCCAGCAGCTCCCGACAGCACTCTGGAAACACCATATATTTT
clone size: -; V gene: TRBV29-1; D gene: -; J gene: TRBJ1-2; CDR3 protein: CSVRGAGYGYTF; CDR3 DNA: TGCAGCGTTCGGGGAGCGGGCTATGGCTACACCTTC
clone size: -; V gene: TRBV19; D gene: TRBD1; J gene: TRBJ1-1; CDR3 protein: CASSISWTGSMNTEAFF; CDR3 DNA: TGTGCCAGTAGTATTTCCTGGACAGGGTCCATGAACACTGAAGCTTTCTTT
clone size: -; V gene: TRBV5-1; D gene: TRBD1; J gene: TRBJ1-2; CDR3 protein: CASRSGGNGYTF; CDR3 DNA: TGCGCCAGCAGATCAGGGGGAAATGGCTACACCTTC
clone size: -; V gene: TRBV14; D gene: TRBD1; J gene: TRBJ2-7; CDR3 protein: CASSSRDRGISPAGEQYF; CDR3 DNA: TGTGCCAGCAGCTCCCGAGACAGGGGAATTTCTCCCGCAGGGGAGCAGTACTTC
clone size: -; V gene: TRBV3-1/TRBV3-2; D gene: -; J gene: TRBJ1-1; CDR3 protein: CASTPQGNTEAFF; CDR3 DNA: TGTGCCAGCACCCCTCAGGGGAACACTGAAGCTTTCTTT
clone size: -; V gene: TRBV24-1; D gene: TRBD1; J gene: TRBJ1-4; CDR3 protein: CATSESGQANEKLFF; CDR3 DNA: TGTGCCACCAGTGAATCCGGACAGGCTAATGAAAAACTGTTTTTT
clone size: -; V gene: TRBV5-6; D gene: -; J gene: TRBJ1-4; CDR3 protein: CASSLASQGLEKLFF; CDR3 DNA: TGTGCCAGCAGCTTGGCCAGTCAGGGCCTCGAAAAACTGTTTTTT
clone size: -; V gene: TRBV28; D gene: -; J gene: TRBJ1-3; CDR3 protein: CASSYGTRALGGNTIYF; CDR3 DNA: TGTGCCAGCAGTTACGGGACACGGGCTTTGGGGGGAAACACCATATATTTT
clone size: -; V gene: TRBV19; D gene: -; J gene: TRBJ2-1; CDR3 protein: CASSWLAGTYNEQFF; CDR3 DNA: TGTGCCAGTAGTTGGCTGGCGGGAACCTACAATGAGCAGTTCTTC
clone size: -; V gene: TRBV10-3; D gene: TRBD1; J gene: TRBJ2-5; CDR3 protein: CAIGDRGQETQYF; CDR3 DNA: TGTGCCATCGGGGACAGGGGGCAAGAGACCCAGTACTTC
clone size: once; V gene: TRBV2; D gene: -; J gene: TRBJ2-3; CDR3 protein: CASSLIRGRRSTDTQYF; CDR3 DNA: TGTGCCAGCAGTTTAATCCGGGGTAGGAGAAGCACAGATACGCAGTATTTT
clone size: -; V gene: TRBV3-1/TRBV3-2; D gene: -; J gene: TRBJ1-4; CDR3 protein: CASSPLPGVSTNEKLFF; CDR3 DNA: TGTGCCAGCAGCCCCCTACCCGGGGTGTCAACTAATGAAAAACTGTTTTTT
clone size: -; V gene: TRBV7-9; D gene: -; J gene: TRBJ1-2; CDR3 protein: CASSRETASSYTF; CDR3 DNA: TGTGCCAGCAGCCGGGAGACAGCTAGTAGCTACACCTTC
clone size: -; V gene: TRBV2; D gene: TRBD1; J gene: TRBJ2-4; CDR3 protein: CASQDRGNIQYF; CDR3 DNA: TGTGCCAGCCAAGACAGGGGAAACATTCAGTACTTC
clone size: once; V gene: TRBV27; D gene: -; J gene: TRBJ2-7; CDR3 protein: CASNSFGGSYEQYF; CDR3 DNA: TGTGCCAGCAACTCATTCGGGGGCTCCTACGAGCAGTACTTC
clone size: -; V gene: TRBV5-4; D gene: -; J gene: TRBJ2-3; CDR3 protein: CASSPPKTGATDTQYF; CDR3 DNA: TGTGCCAGCAGCCCACCCAAGACAGGCGCAACAGATACGCAGTATTTT